The T cell receptor beta chain described here comes from a study of blood T cell repertoires in COVID-19. For the study at large: PBMCs, B-cell-depleted T cells, or T cells provided the cDNA or gDNA that made up the material.

The table lists this clone with a count of one. TCRdb keeps only in-frame clones here, not all; method: immunoSEQ multiplex PCR. This sample has approximately 340,000 clones, with 90% to 95% found just once. CDR1 and CDR2 (germline): KGHDR, SFDVKD. V gave up 4 bases and J gave up 6 bases; unmatched junction bases: 11. The CDR3 has 16 amino acids. Sequences were obtained from PBMCs or T cells enriched from blood (not recorded which). This clonotype originated in a woman aged 40 to 50 who had been exposed to COVID-19. J is TRBJ2-1 and V is TRBV24-1; TRBD2 agrees at 7 bases. CDR3 loop: CATSEWIGSGANEQFF. CDR3 coding DNA: TGTGCCACCAGTGAGTGGATTGGGAGCGGGGCCAATGAGCAGTTCTTC.